The text below deals with one TCR beta chain. The antigen remains undetermined. Treatment denoted: oral pan-JAK inhibitor, 5-10 mg twice daily. Germline values: CDR1 GTSNPN, CDR2 SVGIG (reference sequence). Deletions cut 0 bases from V and 0 bases from J, with 12 bases between. This CDR3 is 15 amino acids long. RNA was isolated and reverse transcribed to cDNA, the sequencing template. Produced via immunoSEQ multiplex PCR; TCRdb's table is partial and in-frame only. This table holds some 200,000 clones, roughly 50% found once. The data were taken from a study of CD8+ T cells in alopecia areata. Study in general: Tofacitinib therapy took 6 to 18 months; 6 months off drug came after. Scoring of treated patients' severity used the percentage of affected scalp area.

Study findings and constraints: TCRs were shared less clearly across patients than in mice, possibly for HLA-related reasons. Tofacitinib yielded significantly lower scalp clonality and fewer expanded CD8+ clones among the top 100.

The source was CD4+ T cells sorted from blood, collected at week 24, from a patient treated with tofacitinib. The chain employs TRBV30 and TRBJ2-7; TRBD1 or TRBD2 may be the D gene (6 bases each). The receptor was isolated from a human donor with alopecia areata. The CDR3 DNA sequence: TGTGCCTGGAGTGTACAATGGGGGGCCTCCTACGAGCAGTACTTC. Translation gives CAWSVQWGASYEQYF.